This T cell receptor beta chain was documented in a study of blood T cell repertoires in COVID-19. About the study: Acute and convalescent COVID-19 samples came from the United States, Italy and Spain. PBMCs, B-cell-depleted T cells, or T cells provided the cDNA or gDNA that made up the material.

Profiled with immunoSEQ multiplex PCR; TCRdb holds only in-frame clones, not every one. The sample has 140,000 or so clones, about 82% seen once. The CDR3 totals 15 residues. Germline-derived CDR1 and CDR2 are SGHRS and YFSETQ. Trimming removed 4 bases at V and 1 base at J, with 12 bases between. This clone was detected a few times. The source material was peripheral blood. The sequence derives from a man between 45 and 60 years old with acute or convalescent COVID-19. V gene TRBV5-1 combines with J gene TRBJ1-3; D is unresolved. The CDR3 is CASSNNPRSGNTIYF. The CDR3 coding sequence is TGCGCCAGCAGCAACAACCCCCGATCTGGAAACACCATATATTTT. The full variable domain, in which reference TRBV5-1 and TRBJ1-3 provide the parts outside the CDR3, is KAGVTQTPRYLIKTRGQQVTLSCSPISGHRSVSWYQQTPGQGLQFLFEYFSETQRNKGNFPGRFSGRQFSNSRSEMNVSTLELGDSALYLCASSNNPRSGNTIYFGEGSWLTVV.